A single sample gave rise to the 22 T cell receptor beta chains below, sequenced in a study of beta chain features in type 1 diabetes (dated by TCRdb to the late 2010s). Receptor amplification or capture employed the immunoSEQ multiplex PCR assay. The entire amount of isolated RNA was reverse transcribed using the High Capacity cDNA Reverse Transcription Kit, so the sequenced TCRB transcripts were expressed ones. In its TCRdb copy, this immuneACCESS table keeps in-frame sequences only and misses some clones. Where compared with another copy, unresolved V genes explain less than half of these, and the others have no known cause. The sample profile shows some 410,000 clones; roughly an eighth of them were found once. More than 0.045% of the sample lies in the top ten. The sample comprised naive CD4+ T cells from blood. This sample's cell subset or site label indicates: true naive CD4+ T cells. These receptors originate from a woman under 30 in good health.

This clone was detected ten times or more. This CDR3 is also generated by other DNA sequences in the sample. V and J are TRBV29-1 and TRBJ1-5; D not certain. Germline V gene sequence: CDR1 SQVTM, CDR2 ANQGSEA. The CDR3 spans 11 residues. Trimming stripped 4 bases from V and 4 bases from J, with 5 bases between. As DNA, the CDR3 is TGCAGCGTTGGAGGGAATCAGCCCCAGCATTTT. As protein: CSVGGNQPQHF.

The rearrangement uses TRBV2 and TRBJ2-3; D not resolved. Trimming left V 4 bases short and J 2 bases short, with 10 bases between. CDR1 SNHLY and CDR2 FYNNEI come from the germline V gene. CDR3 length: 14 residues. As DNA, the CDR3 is TGTGCCAGCAGTGTCCACTGGATCACAGATACGCAGTATTTT. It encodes CASSVHWITDTQYF.

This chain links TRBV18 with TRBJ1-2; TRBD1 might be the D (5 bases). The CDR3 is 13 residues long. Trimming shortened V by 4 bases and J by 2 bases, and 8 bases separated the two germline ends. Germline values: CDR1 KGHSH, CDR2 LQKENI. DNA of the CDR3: TGTGCCAGCTCACTGACAGAGAACTATGGCTACACCTTC. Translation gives CASSLTENYGYTF.

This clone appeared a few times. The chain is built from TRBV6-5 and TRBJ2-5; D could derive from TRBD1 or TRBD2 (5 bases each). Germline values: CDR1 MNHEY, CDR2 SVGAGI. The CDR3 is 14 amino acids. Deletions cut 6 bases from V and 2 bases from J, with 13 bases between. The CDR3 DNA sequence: TGTGCCAGCAGGCCTGGGACGGCGCAAGAGACCCAGTACTTC. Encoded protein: CASRPGTAQETQYF.

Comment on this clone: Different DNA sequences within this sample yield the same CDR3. This CDR3 reads CASSLNEQFF. The CDR3 nucleotides read TGTGCCAGCAGTTTAAATGAGCAGTTCTTC. The chain couples TRBV28 to TRBJ2-1; D gene unclear. CDR3 size: 10 residues. Looked up from germline, CDR1 is MDHEN and CDR2 is SYDVKM. The V end lost 2 bases, the J end lost 7 bases, and 0 bases lay between the germline ends.

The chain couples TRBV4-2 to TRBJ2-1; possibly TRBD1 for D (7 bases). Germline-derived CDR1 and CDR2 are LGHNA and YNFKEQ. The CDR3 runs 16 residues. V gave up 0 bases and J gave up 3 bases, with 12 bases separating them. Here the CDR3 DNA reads TGTGCCAGCAGCCAAGATCCAGGGGGGCTCTACAATGAGCAGTTCTTC. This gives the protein CASSQDPGGLYNEQFF.

The CDR3 loop reads CASSQAETDTQYF. The CDR3 coding sequence is TGCGCCAGCAGCCAAGCTGAAACAGATACGCAGTATTTT. The chain has TRBV4-1 and TRBJ2-3; D gene ambiguous. With 1 base removed from V and 3 bases from J, the gap between germline ends came to 5 bases. The length of the CDR3 is 13 residues. The V gene's germline CDR1 is MGHRA and CDR2 YSYEKL.

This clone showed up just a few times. In DNA, the CDR3 is TGTGCCAGCAGCCCGAGCGGGCATTCCGGCCTGCAGTTCTTC. Translated: CASSPSGHSGLQFF. J is TRBJ2-1 and V is TRBV7-9, with D perhaps matching TRBD2 (6 bases). Germline V gives CDR1 SEHNR, CDR2 FQNEAQ (reference sequence). The CDR3 length is 14 residues. The V gene lost 5 bases and the J gene lost 12 bases, with 20 bases spanning the gap.

This chain's CDR3 is CASSQAGPPDTGELFF. The DNA for the CDR3 is TGTGCCAGCAGCCAAGCAGGACCACCCGACACCGGGGAGCTGTTTTTT. The genes are TRBV4-2 and TRBJ2-2; D not certain. This CDR3 contains 16 residues. V was shortened by 1 base and J by 3 bases, with 12 bases between the two germline ends. Per germline, CDR1 LGHNA and CDR2 YNFKEQ.

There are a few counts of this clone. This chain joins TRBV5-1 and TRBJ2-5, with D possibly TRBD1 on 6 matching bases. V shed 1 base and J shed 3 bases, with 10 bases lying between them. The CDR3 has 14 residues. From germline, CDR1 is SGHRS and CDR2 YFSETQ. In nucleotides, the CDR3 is TGCGCCAGCAGCTTGTCAGGGGCTAAAGAGACCCAGTACTTC. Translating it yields CASSLSGAKETQYF.

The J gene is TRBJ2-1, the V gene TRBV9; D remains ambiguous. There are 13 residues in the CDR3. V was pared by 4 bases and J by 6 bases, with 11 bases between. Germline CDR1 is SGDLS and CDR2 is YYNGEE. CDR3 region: CASSPRLANEQFF. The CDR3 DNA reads TGTGCCAGCAGCCCGCGGCTCGCCAATGAGCAGTTCTTC.

The chain's CDR3 is CASSVLPSGSTDTQYF. In DNA, the CDR3 is TGTGCCAGCAGCGTTCTCCCTAGCGGTAGCACAGATACGCAGTATTTT. The chain employs TRBV9 and TRBJ2-3; 7 nucleotides align to TRBD2. The CDR3 runs 16 residues. V lost 2 bases to trimming and J lost 0 bases; unmatched junction nucleotides: 6. Germline V lookup: CDR1 SGDLS, CDR2 YYNGEE. Variable domain in full (rest from reference TRBV9 and TRBJ2-3): DSGVTQTPKHLITATGQRVTLRCSPRSGDLSVYWYQQSLDQGLQFLIQYYNGEERAKGNILERFSAQQFPDLHSELNLSSLELGDSALYFCASSVLPSGSTDTQYFGPGTRLTVL.

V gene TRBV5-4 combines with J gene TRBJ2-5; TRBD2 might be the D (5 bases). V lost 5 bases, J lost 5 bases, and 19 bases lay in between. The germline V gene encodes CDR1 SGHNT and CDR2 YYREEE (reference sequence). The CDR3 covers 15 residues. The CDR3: CASRVGTSGTETQYF. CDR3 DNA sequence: TGTGCCAGCAGAGTGGGCACGAGCGGTACGGAGACCCAGTACTTC.

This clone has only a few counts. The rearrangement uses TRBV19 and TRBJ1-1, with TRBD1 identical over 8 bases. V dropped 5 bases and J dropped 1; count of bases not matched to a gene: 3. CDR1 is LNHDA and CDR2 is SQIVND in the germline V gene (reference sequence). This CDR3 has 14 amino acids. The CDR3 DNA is TGTGCCAGTAGTGACAGGGGAGGGAACACTGAAGCTTTCTTT. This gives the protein CASSDRGGNTEAFF. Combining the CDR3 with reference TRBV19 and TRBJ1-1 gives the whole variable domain DGGITQSPKYLFRKEGQNVTLSCEQNLNHDAMYWYRQDPGQGLRLIYYSQIVNDFQKGDIAEGYSVSREKKESFPLTVTSAQKNPTAFYLCASSDRGGNTEAFFGQGTRLTVV.

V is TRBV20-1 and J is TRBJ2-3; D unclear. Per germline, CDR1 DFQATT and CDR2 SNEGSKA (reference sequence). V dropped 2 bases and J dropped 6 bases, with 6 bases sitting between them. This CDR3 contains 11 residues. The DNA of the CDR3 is TGCAGTGCTAGATACGCGGATACGCAGTATTTT. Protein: CSARYADTQYF.

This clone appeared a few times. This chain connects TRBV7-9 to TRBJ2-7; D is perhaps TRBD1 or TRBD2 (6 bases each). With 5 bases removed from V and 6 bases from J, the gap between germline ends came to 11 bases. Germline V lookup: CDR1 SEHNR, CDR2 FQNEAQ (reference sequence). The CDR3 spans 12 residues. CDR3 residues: CASSGGTREQYV. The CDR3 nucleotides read TGTGCCAGCAGCGGCGGGACACGCGAGCAGTACGTC.

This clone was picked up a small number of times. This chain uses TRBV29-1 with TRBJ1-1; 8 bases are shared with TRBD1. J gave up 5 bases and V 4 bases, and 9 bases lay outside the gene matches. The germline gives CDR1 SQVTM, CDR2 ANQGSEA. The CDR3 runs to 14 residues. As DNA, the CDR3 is TGCAGCGTTGTGGTCAGGGGGCGACGAACTGAAGCTTTCTTT. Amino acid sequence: CSVVVRGRRTEAFF.

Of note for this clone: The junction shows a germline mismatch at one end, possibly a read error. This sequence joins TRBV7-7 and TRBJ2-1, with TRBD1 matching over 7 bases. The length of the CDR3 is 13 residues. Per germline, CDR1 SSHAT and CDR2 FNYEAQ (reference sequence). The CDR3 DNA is TGTGCTAGCAGCCCGGACAGGTACAATGAGCAGTTCTTC. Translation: CASSPDRYNEQFF.

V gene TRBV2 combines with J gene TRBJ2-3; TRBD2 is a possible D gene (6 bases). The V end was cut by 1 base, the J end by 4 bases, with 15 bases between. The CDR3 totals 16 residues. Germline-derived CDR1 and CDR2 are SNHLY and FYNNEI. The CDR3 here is CASSEELVGGADTQYF. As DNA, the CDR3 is TGTGCCAGCAGTGAAGAGCTGGTAGGAGGGGCAGATACGCAGTATTTT.

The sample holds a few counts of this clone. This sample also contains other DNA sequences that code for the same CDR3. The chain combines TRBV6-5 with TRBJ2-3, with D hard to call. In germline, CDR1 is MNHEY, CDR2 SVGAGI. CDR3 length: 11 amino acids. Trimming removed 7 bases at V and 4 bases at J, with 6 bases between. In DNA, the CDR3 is TGTGCCAGCACCGTGGCAGATACGCAGTATTTT. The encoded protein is CASTVADTQYF.

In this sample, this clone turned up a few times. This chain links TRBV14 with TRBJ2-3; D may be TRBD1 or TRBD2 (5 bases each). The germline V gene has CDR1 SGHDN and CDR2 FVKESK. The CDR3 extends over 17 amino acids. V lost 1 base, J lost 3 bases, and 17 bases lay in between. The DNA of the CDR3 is TGTGCCAGCAGCCAAGTAGTTCGGGGCTTGGGGACAGATACGCAGTATTTT. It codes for CASSQVVRGLGTDTQYF.

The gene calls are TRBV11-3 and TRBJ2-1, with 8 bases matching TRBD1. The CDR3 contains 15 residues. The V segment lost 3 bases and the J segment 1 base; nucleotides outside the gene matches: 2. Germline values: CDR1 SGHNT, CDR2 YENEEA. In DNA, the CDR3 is TGTGCCAGCAGCTTCACAGGGGGATCCTACAATGAGCAGTTCTTC. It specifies CASSFTGGSYNEQFF.